The T cell receptor beta chain described here comes from a study of T cell responses to AZD1222 COVID-19 vaccine. Overall study results and limits: Clonal diversity was possibly underestimated, and white British individuals and females predominated among donors. Reportedly, close to half of spike-specific TCRs are directed against unmutated variant regions. Two AZD1222 administrations were followed by greater Spike-specific TCR breadth and depth. Every sample of the repertoires postdated the peak T cell response.

Comments on this clone: The antigen remains undetermined.

Assay: immunoSEQ multiplex PCR; the TCRdb copy retains only in-frame clones and omits some. The sample holds some 200,000 clones, approximately 91% seen once. This CDR3 is built from 14 residues. Germline-derived CDR1 and CDR2 are LNHDA and SQIVND (reference sequence). V was shortened by 2 bases and J by 1 base, with 8 bases between the two germline ends. The specimen was peripheral blood, collected on day 0 of AZD1222 vaccination. The sequence was collected from an adult in good health. The V gene is TRBV19, the J gene TRBJ1-1; D remains unclear. The CDR3 loop reads CASSITEWNTEAFF. For the CDR3, the DNA is TGTGCCAGTAGTATAACAGAGTGGAACACTGAAGCTTTCTTT.